This T cell receptor (beta chain) stems from a study of T cell responses to AZD1222 COVID-19 vaccine (dated by TCRdb to the early 2020s). Context from the whole study: A total of under 250 trial participants underwent TCR sequencing, of whom approximately 200 had received two doses of AZD1222 and approximately 26 had received two doses of the MenACWY control vaccine. Trial participants were enrolled by age into 18-55, 56-69 and 70-plus year subgroups, with approximately 150, 30 and 60 TCR-sequenced participants respectively.

On this clone itself: No cognate antigen has been identified for it. Qualities for individual bases were not recorded, and no much larger clone is one base off.

The CDR3 regions of human TCRbeta chains were analyzed by immunosequencing. The paper's processing steps were these. TCRs in the repertoires were matched against a reference library of SARS-CoV-2-specific TCRs that had been generated with the MIRA antigen-specificity platform. Breadth was defined as the fraction of unique TCRs that were SARS-CoV-2-associated, and depth was defined as the fraction of total T cells that were SARS-CoV-2-associated. Using the MIRA data, each spike-specific TCR was assigned both to the spike region to which the TCR was reactive and to a CD4 or CD8 class. Log10-transformed breadth and depth values were compared by one-way ANOVA with Sidak's multiple comparisons tests. TCRdb stores this immuneACCESS table with in-frame sequences only. Part of the clones is absent; in the studies checked, under half of the shortfall reflects unresolved V genes, and no reason is known for the rest. For V, J and clone size, that table is used; D and trimming come from the DNA. Counted in this sample were approximately 200,000 clones; approximately 91% of them appeared once. The ten largest clonotypes hold under 4% of the sample.

This specimen's time point label, per the study, means: about 28 days (+/-7) after the second vaccine dose. AZD1222 recipients with second doses at about 4 weeks or about 12 weeks were pooled, because spike-specific TCR depth and breadth did not differ between schedules. Vaccinee samples came from UK trials COV001 and COV002, including a single-blind randomized controlled phase 2/3 trial of AZD1222 (ChAdOx1 nCoV-19) in healthy adults. For TCRbeta chain sequencing, PBMC samples were collected from trial participants at day 0 and at day 28 after the second dose. V is cut by 4 bases and J by 9 bases, and the space between the germline ends is 19 bases. Including cysteine and phenylalanine, the CDR3 has 16 amino acids. The retained sequence is limited to the CDR3, 48 bases, with the frame set at the first base. Via the germline V gene, CDR1 is SGHDN and CDR2 FVKESK. The investigation overall reported the following: The whole spike protein was spanned by vaccine-associated CD4 TCRs, and dominant responses were seen in regions 160-218 and 743-854. In the small 56-69-year group, the increase in depth fell short of significance, most likely because of low power. Epitopes outside the regions mutated in the B.1.351 and B.1.1.7 variants were reportedly recognized by nearly half of the unique spike-specific TCRs. Conclusions about previously exposed vaccinees are limited because only 6 or 7 AZD1222 recipients were SARS-CoV-2 seropositive at baseline. Participants were mostly white British and included more females than males, and it was suggested by the authors that clonal diversity may have been underestimated. A significant rise in spike-specific TCR breadth and depth was observed after two AZD1222 doses relative to day 0 and relative to MenACWY recipients. Because no day 14 peak-response samples were available, the repertoires could be characterized only after the peak T cell response.

Specimen: peripheral blood, collected 28 days after the second AZD1222 dose. The receptor's source is an adult who received the AZD1222 COVID-19 vaccine. This receptor chain uses TRBV14 and TRBJ1-6; TRBD1 is perhaps the D gene, given 5 matching bases. The DNA reads TGTGCCAGCAGCCTTCAAGTGGGGCCGGGCAGTTCACCCCTCCACTTT. Translation gives CASSLQVGPGSSPLHF.